This TCR beta chain was profiled in a study of blood T cell repertoires in COVID-19 (dated by TCRdb to 2020 to 2021). Notes on the research overall: Samples covering the acute and convalescent phases of COVID-19 were provided by collaborators in the United States, Italy and Spain. The dataset comprised deeply sampled blood TCRbeta repertoires from subjects exposed to, actively infected with, or recovered from COVID-19. The repertoires were released in a freely available public database intended as a resource for research on the immune response to SARS-CoV-2. The material from the prospective study consisted of cDNA or gDNA derived from T cells, B-cell-depleted T cells, or PBMCs. Where available, HLA class I and class II types were taken from metadata supplied by the sample provider and were not determined by assay-based typing. Sample metadata almost always included a de-identified subject ID, COVID-19 status, age in years and sex. Samples were obtained from the ongoing ImmuneRACE study (first 160 participants) and from 950 to 1,500 subjects provided by 6 global collaborators.

The full study reports these points: How much clinical and demographic metadata was included differed by source and by participant, and the metadata was provided uncurated.

As concerns this clone: Its binding antigen is unknown. No base quality information exists; no much larger clone differs at one position. Other DNA variants within this sample encode the same CDR3.

In Seattle, one collaborating source enrolled patients while the infection was active and tracked those patients longitudinally over the course of disease. Each collaborating institution followed its own protocols to collect whole blood in K2EDTA tubes. For TCRbeta analysis, collaborator samples were shipped as frozen whole blood, as isolated PBMCs, or as DNA extracted from either sample type. The immunoSEQ Assay, a bias-controlled multiplex PCR, was used to amplify TCRbeta CDR3 regions from genomic DNA. Per the authors' processing: The number of nucleated cells in each sample was estimated by amplification of reference gene primers within the assay. Sequence reads were collapsed and filtered to measure the absolute abundance of every unique TCRbeta CDR3 rearrangement. For each sample, productive Simpson clonality was calculated as the square root of Simpson's diversity index over productive rearrangements. This is the immuneACCESS table as TCRdb keeps it, with only in-frame sequences that have V and J called. A part of the clones is gone; compared with another copy, unresolved V genes explain less than half, and the rest is unexplained. Clonal size and the V and J genes are those of that table, whereas D and trimming came from the DNA. Across this sample there are 330,000 or so clones, with about nine tenths seen only once. The ten largest make up just over 9.5% of the sample.

As encoded in the germline V gene (reference sequence), CDR1 is LNHDA while CDR2 is SQIVND. Deletion took 3 bases off V and 2 bases off J, with a span of 10 bases between the germline ends. From its cysteine to its phenylalanine, the CDR3 spans 14 amino acids. CDR3 DNA only is kept here, 42 bases in frame from base 1. The sample was peripheral blood. In this chain, TRBV19 is recombined with TRBJ1-1; D gene: possibly TRBD1, on 5 matching bases. The receptor's source is a man aged 25 to 40 with COVID-19, enrolled during active disease. DNA sequence: TGTGCCAGTAGTATCGGGGGAACCAACACTGAAGCTTTCTTT. Its translation is CASSIGGTNTEAFF.